One sample yielded the 9 T cell receptor beta chains listed below, sequenced in a study. MiXCR, applied by TCRdb to the RT-PCR reads, yields one record per CDR3 protein. The table lists 550,000 to 750,000 distinct CDR3 sequences, 13% to 15% of them singletons, with 3.6% in the top ten. The specimen was memory CD4+ T cells from blood. The receptors come from a female donor in good health, serving as a healthy control.

V and J are TRBV5-6 and TRBJ2-7; maybe TRBD2 (5 bases). This CDR3 contains 14 residues. The V gene lost 3 bases and the J gene lost 5 bases, with 15 bases spanning the gap. Germline CDR1 reads SGHDT; CDR2 reads YYEEEE. In DNA form, the CDR3 reads TGTGCCAGCAGCTCCATCCGGGGAAAACACGAGCAGTACTTC. Its protein is CASSSIRGKHEQYF.

This clonotype was counted only a few times. This rearrangement joins TRBV28 to TRBJ1-6; no definite D call. The germline CDR1 and CDR2 sequences are MDHEN and SYDVKM. Trimming stripped 8 bases from V and 8 bases from J, with 10 bases between. The length of the CDR3 is 12 residues. Here the CDR3 reads CASRVGDSPLHF. The DNA of the CDR3 is TGTGCCAGCCGGGTGGGAGATTCACCCCTCCACTTT.

This clonotype was seen at least ten times. CDR3 loop: CASSRWDSRGYGYTF. The CDR3 DNA is TGTGCCAGCAGCCGTTGGGACAGCAGGGGCTATGGCTACACCTTC. This chain uses TRBV7-9 with TRBJ1-2; 7 bases line up with TRBD1. This CDR3 comprises 15 residues. The germline CDR1 and CDR2 sequences are SEHNR and FQNEAQ (reference sequence). V lost 5 bases and J lost 4; bases outside the gene matches: 10.

Comment on this clonotype: The junction departs from the called germline gene at one end, perhaps through a read error. The chain recombines TRBV7-9 with TRBJ2-5, with TRBD1 matching 9 bases. Germline V gene sequence: CDR1 SEHNR, CDR2 FQNEAQ (reference sequence). This CDR3 is built from 14 residues. The CDR3: CASSWGQGQGTQYF. CDR3 DNA: TGTGCCAGCAGCTGGGGACAGGGCCAAGGGACCCAGTACTTC.

This clonotype was recorded many times. The chain is built from TRBV9 and TRBJ2-1; 10 bases map to TRBD2. The CDR3 is 14 residues long. Germline values: CDR1 SGDLS, CDR2 YYNGEE. The junction had 7 bases not matched to a gene; V was cut back by 4 bases and J by 9 bases. The CDR3 loop is CASSIIAGGGEQFF. As DNA, the CDR3 is TGTGCCAGCAGCATAATAGCGGGAGGCGGTGAGCAGTTCTTC.

This clonotype occurred many times. This chain connects TRBV20-1 to TRBJ2-7, with 7 bases aligning to TRBD1. Germline V gene lookup returns CDR1 DFQATT and CDR2 SNEGSKA (reference sequence). The CDR3 totals 14 residues. Unmatched junction bases numbered 9, after V lost 4 bases and J lost 3 bases. The CDR3 region is CSATDRVRGYEQYF. The CDR3 nucleotides are TGCAGTGCTACCGACAGGGTGAGGGGCTACGAGCAGTACTTC.

This clonotype was counted a few times. The chain joins TRBV24-1 to TRBJ2-1; either TRBD1 or TRBD2 may supply D (5 bases each). Trimming left V 5 bases short and J 3 bases short, with 16 bases between. This CDR3 comprises 16 residues. The germline V gene has CDR1 KGHDR and CDR2 SFDVKD. CDR3 in DNA: TGTGCCACCAGTGGTGTGGGGGAGAGAAACTACAATGAGCAGTTCTTC. It yields the protein CATSGVGERNYNEQFF.

The chain links TRBV6-5 to TRBJ1-1; 8 nucleotides match TRBD1. Per germline, CDR1 MNHEY and CDR2 SVGAGI. J gave up 4 bases and V 0 bases, and 10 bases lay outside the gene matches. The CDR3 is 17 residues long. The CDR3 DNA follows: TGTGCCAGCAGTTACTCGGTCCAGGGGGCTTGGACCACTGAAGCTTTCTTT. The encoded protein is CASSYSVQGAWTTEAFF.

In its sample, this clonotype was seen a few times. The V call is TRBV7-2, the J call TRBJ2-1; D is uncertain. V lost 5 bases and J lost 4, with 12 bases in between. This CDR3 region has 14 residues. Germline CDR1 SGHTA, CDR2 FQGNSA. The CDR3 is CASSQRADYNEQFF. CDR3 nucleotides: TGTGCCAGCAGCCAACGTGCGGATTACAATGAGCAGTTCTTC.